The 6 T cell receptor beta chains below were found in one sample sequenced in a study of blood T cell repertoires in COVID-19. Sequencing used immunoSEQ multiplex PCR; TCRdb keeps in-frame clones, though not all of them. The table has tens of thousands of clones, roughly nine tenths seen once. Input material: peripheral blood. The receptors shown here come from an older man in a cohort sampled during active COVID-19.

The chain employs TRBV5-1 and TRBJ2-6; a possible D gene is TRBD1 (6 bases). The germline gives CDR1 SGHRS, CDR2 YFSETQ. Trimming shortened V by 1 base and J by 0 bases, and 11 bases separated the two germline ends. There are 17 residues in the CDR3. DNA of the CDR3: TGCGCCAGCAGCTTGACAGGGCTCAGCTCTGGGGCCAACGTCCTGACTTTC. It yields the protein CASSLTGLSSGANVLTF. Full variable domain (rest looked up from reference TRBV5-1 and TRBJ2-6): KAGVTQTPRYLIKTRGQQVTLSCSPISGHRSVSWYQQTPGQGLQFLFEYFSETQRNKGNFPGRFSGRQFSNSRSEMNVSTLELGDSALYLCASSLTGLSSGANVLTFGAGSRLTVL.

The chain combines TRBV7-9 with TRBJ2-2; D ambiguous. V lost 6 bases and J lost 3, with 5 bases in between. The CDR3 consists of 12 residues. CDR1 SEHNR and CDR2 FQNEAQ come from the germline V gene (reference sequence). The CDR3 spells CASRSDTGELFF. DNA for the CDR3: TGTGCCAGCAGATCCGACACCGGGGAGCTGTTTTTT.

The chain employs TRBV5-4 and TRBJ1-3; unclear D gene. With 4 bases removed from V and 3 bases from J, the gap between germline ends came to 14 bases. Germline CDR1 SGHNT, CDR2 YYREEE (reference sequence). The CDR3 extends over 15 amino acids. The CDR3 DNA reads TGTGCCAGCAGCCCGAAGGAGGGAAGTGGAAACACCATATATTTT. This translates into CASSPKEGSGNTIYF.

The chain uses TRBV28 and TRBJ1-4; D ambiguous. The length of the CDR3 is 15 residues. Germline-derived CDR1 and CDR2 are MDHEN and SYDVKM. Trimming took off 7 bases at V and 7 bases at J, with 19 bases between the two ends. The DNA of the CDR3 is TGTGCCAGCACACTCCAAGTAGGACTGGGTGAAAAACTGTTTTTT. Translation: CASTLQVGLGEKLFF.

The chain combines TRBV19 with TRBJ2-1; 9 bases map to TRBD2. CDR1 and CDR2 (germline): LNHDA, SQIVND (reference sequence). V lost 6 bases and J lost 2; bases outside the gene matches: 11. The CDR3 is 17 amino acids. CDR3 protein: CASSPPGSGGPYNEQFF. The CDR3, as DNA: TGTGCCAGTAGCCCCCCGGGTAGCGGGGGTCCCTACAATGAGCAGTTCTTC.

The chain recombines TRBV18 with TRBJ2-4; 7 bases agree with TRBD1. This CDR3 comprises 14 residues. V dropped 2 bases and J dropped 7; count of bases not matched to a gene: 5. CDR1 is KGHSH, CDR2 LQKENI, per germline. In DNA, the CDR3 is TGTGCCAGCTCACCAAGGGACAGACGGAACATTCAGTACTTC. It codes for CASSPRDRRNIQYF.